Sequencing of this TCR beta chain was carried out in a study of blood T cell repertoires in COVID-19. Germline loops: CDR1 LGHDT, CDR2 YNNKEL (reference sequence). Trimming removed 8 bases from V and 8 bases from J; junction bases left unmatched: 5. The CDR3 has 12 amino acids. Profiling relied on immunoSEQ multiplex PCR, and the TCRdb table lists in-frame clones only, not all of them. Seen here are over 75,000 clones, roughly 75% observed once, and the top ten hold approximately 8.2%. The chain couples TRBV3-1 (or the pseudogene TRBV3-2) to TRBJ1-4, with 7 bases matching TRBD1. Sequencing used peripheral blood. This clonotype was obtained from a man in his fifties or sixties who had recovered from COVID-19. The CDR3 DNA reads as TGTGCCAGCGAAGGGGGCAGGGAAAAACTGTTTTTT. Protein product: CASEGGREKLFF.